This T cell receptor (beta chain) originates from a study of beta chain features in type 1 diabetes. The authors obtained over 95% purity in all sorted populations. Findings and limits, study-wide: VDJ junctions sequenced from type 1 diabetes patients showed fewer insertions and more deletions. Across all four CD4+ subsets, people with type 1 diabetes showed modestly shorter TCRB CDR3s. Comparison showed that naive, central memory and Treg TCRB repertoires appeared more similar among patients than among healthy donors.

The sample holds a few counts of this clone. The antigen remains undetermined. The length of the CDR3 is 12 residues. V dropped 9 bases and J dropped 5; count of bases not matched to a gene: 3. Germline CDR1 is MGHDK and CDR2 is SYGVNS. Expressed TCRB transcripts were sequenced, since all the RNA that had been isolated was reverse transcribed. Sequenced by immunoSEQ multiplex PCR; TCRdb stores in-frame clones only, minus some. This table has under 400,000 clones, around 12% appearing once. The receptor was isolated from a woman aged 18-29 years with type 1 diabetes. The sample consisted of naive CD4+ T cells from blood. This chain links TRBV25-1 with TRBJ2-3; 9 bases map to TRBD2. As DNA, the CDR3 is TGTGCCAGTAGAGCGGGGGGAGATACGCAGTATTTT. It translates to CASRAGGDTQYF.